This entry concerns a single TCR beta chain. Its antigen is unidentified. CD45RA+ naive and CD45RA-negative memory subsets were separated from CD4+ cells. This entry is derived from a study of shared clonotypes between healthy human individuals. Study-wide results and caveats: In a handful of donors, around 5% of naive CD4 clonotypes appeared in common.

In the study's own analysis: For the immunoSEQ data, sequences were junction-only without quality scores, so filtering differed. The protocol was immunoSEQ multiplex PCR, while the TCRdb copy is restricted to in-frame clones and leaves out a portion. V and J calls and clone size are those listed in that table; D and trimming were worked out from the DNA. The data show some 1 million clones, approximately 70% seen once. This receptor was identified in a man younger than 30 in good health. Source material: memory CD4+ T cells sorted from blood. Subset: CD45RA-negative fraction.

The CDR3 coding sequence is TGTGCCAGCAGTTTATTTTCACCCCTCGGCGATCAGCCCCAGCATTTT. Protein: CASSLFSPLGDQPQHF. The rearrangement links TRBV28 to TRBJ1-5; D gene ambiguous. The V gene lost 1 base and the J gene lost 5 bases, with 15 bases spanning the gap. The CDR3 contains 16 residues. The germline CDR1 and CDR2 sequences are MDHEN and SYDVKM.